This T cell receptor beta chain originates from a study of cytomegalovirus exposure and HLA in healthy donors. Germline V gene data show CDR1 as SGHDN and CDR2 as FVKESK. The CDR3 runs 11 residues. Trimming took off 0 bases at V and 8 bases at J, with 4 bases between the two ends. Primers included in the PCR were 60 Vbeta and 13 Jbeta primers. Sequencing used immunoSEQ multiplex PCR; TCRdb keeps in-frame clones, though not all of them. Among over 90,000 clones listed, about 62% were seen once. Sequencing was done on a sample of PBMCs. The rearrangement joins TRBV14 to TRBJ1-1; D gene unclear. The TCR comes from a human donor in good health. CDR3 sequence reads: CASSQDLEAFF. CDR3 bases: TGTGCCAGCAGCCAAGACTTAGAAGCTTTCTTT.